This entry features one T cell receptor (beta chain) sequence. The data originate from a study of shared T cell receptors in the human thymus. CDR3 size: 14 residues. Trimming took 10 bases from V and 2 from J; bases not matched to a gene: 8. CDR1 is ENHRY and CDR2 is SYGVKD in the germline V gene. The repertoire was sequenced with immunoSEQ multiplex PCR; TCRdb's copy has only in-frame clones and lacks some. In the table there are some 640,000 clones, 80% to 90% of which are singletons. This same sample was also part of a study on human thymus T cells. That source notes: The people who donated were healthy Finnish babies having corrective surgery for congenital heart defects. Apparent skewing of V and J gene usage characterized both thymic and blood repertoires.

The source is a boy under two years old with a congenital heart defect. The material sequenced was thymocytes. This chain connects TRBV10-3 to TRBJ2-7, with 10 bases aligning to TRBD1. CDR3 sequence: CATRRDRGTYEQYF. The CDR3 nucleotides read TGTGCCACCAGACGGGACAGGGGCACCTACGAGCAGTACTTC.